These 17 T cell receptor beta chains were sequenced from one sample in a study of blood T cell repertoires in COVID-19. Method: immunoSEQ multiplex PCR; TCRdb's copy keeps in-frame clones and lacks some. The sample yields roughly 190,000 clones, more than 75% seen once. Sequencing input: PBMCs or T cells enriched from blood (not recorded which). These receptor sequences come from a woman in her forties or fifties with acute COVID-19.

The V gene is TRBV7-3, the J gene TRBJ2-4, with 11 bases lining up with TRBD1. The V and J ends lost 4 bases and 5 bases, in that order; junction bases with no gene match: 1. Germline values: CDR1 SGHTA, CDR2 FQGTGA. The CDR3 runs 14 residues. CDR3 nucleotide sequence: TGTGCCAGCAGCTCGGGACAGGGGGAAAACATTCAGTACTTC. It is translated as CASSSGQGENIQYF.

Remarks on this clone: Mismatch with germline at one junction end may stem from a read error. The chain carries TRBV11-2 and TRBJ1-1; 7 nucleotides match TRBD1. The CDR3 runs to 17 residues. CDR1 and CDR2 (germline): SGHAT, FQNNGV. The CDR3 here is CASSSILTGQTNTEASF. The CDR3 DNA is TGTGCCAGCAGCTCGATACTTACGGGACAGACAAACACTGAAGCTTCCTTT.

This clone was recorded once. The chain combines TRBV11-2 with TRBJ2-1; 9 nucleotides match TRBD2. CDR1 SGHAT and CDR2 FQNNGV come from the germline V gene. The trim removed 1 base at V and 8 bases at J, leaving 12 bases unmatched. The CDR3 has 17 residues. The CDR3 loop is CASSLGSSGGTGYEQFF. The CDR3, as DNA: TGTGCCAGCAGCTTAGGCTCCAGCGGGGGGACGGGCTATGAGCAGTTCTTC.

This chain links TRBV11-1 with TRBJ1-1; D might be TRBD1 (6 bases). V was cut by 3 bases and J by 8 bases, with 22 bases left in between. The germline CDR1 and CDR2 sequences are SGHAT and FQDESV (reference sequence). The CDR3 runs to 16 residues. The CDR3 DNA sequence: TGTGCCAGCAGCTTGCCATCGACAGGAAAGGACGCCGAAGCTTTCTTT. Encoded protein: CASSLPSTGKDAEAFF.

This clone was seen more than once but under ten times. This chain connects TRBV28 to TRBJ1-5; D ambiguous. Germline CDR1 is MDHEN and CDR2 is SYDVKM. This CDR3 comprises 11 residues. The V end lost 3 bases, the J end lost 6 bases, and 3 bases lay between the germline ends. CDR3 coding DNA: TGTGCCAGCAGTTTCCGTCAGCCCCAGCATTTT. Translating gives CASSFRQPQHF.

The chain has TRBV19 and TRBJ2-3, with D possibly matching TRBD2 (6 bases). CDR1 LNHDA and CDR2 SQIVND come from the germline V gene (reference sequence). V lost 6 bases to trimming and J lost 2 bases, with 15 bases between them. The CDR3 consists of 15 residues. The CDR3 DNA follows: TGTGCCAGTAGAGGCGGGACGAACCCCACAGATACGCAGTATTTT. Its protein is CASRGGTNPTDTQYF.

The chain joins TRBV9 to TRBJ2-5; D not resolved. Germline V CDR1 and CDR2: SGDLS, YYNGEE. The CDR3 has 14 residues. Between the trimmed V and J ends, which lost 0 bases and 4 bases, there was a span of 10 bases. The CDR3 DNA is TGTGCCAGCAGCGTAGCCCCAGCGCGAGAGACCCAGTACTTC. This sequence encodes CASSVAPARETQYF.

This rearrangement joins TRBV24-1 to TRBJ2-1, with 14 nucleotides matching TRBD2. From germline, CDR1 is KGHDR and CDR2 SFDVKD. The V and J ends lost 3 bases and 6 bases, in that order; junction bases with no gene match: 9. The CDR3 sequence is 18 residues long. CDR3 DNA: TGTGCCACCAGTGATAGAAAGACTAGCGGGAGGGTCATCAATGAGCAGTTCTTC. It is translated as CATSDRKTSGRVINEQFF.

This chain connects TRBV15 to TRBJ2-7, with D perhaps matching TRBD1 (6 bases). Trimming stripped 1 base from V and 12 bases from J, with 22 bases between. This CDR3 comprises 15 residues. Germline-derived CDR1 and CDR2 are LNHNV and YYDKDF (reference sequence). CDR3 DNA sequence: TGTGCCACCAGCAGAGGTAGGACAGCCGACCAGGGTCGGTACGTC. As protein: CATSRGRTADQGRYV.

V usage is TRBV5-4 and J usage is TRBJ1-1, with D perhaps matching TRBD1 (6 bases). The CDR3 loop spans 13 amino acids. The germline gives CDR1 SGHNT, CDR2 YYREEE (reference sequence). V lost 2 bases and J lost 10, with 15 bases in between. This chain's CDR3 is CASSFDRRLGAFF. As DNA, the CDR3 is TGTGCCAGCAGCTTTGACAGGCGGCTGGGAGCTTTCTTT.

This clone appeared once. This chain connects TRBV4-3 to TRBJ2-2; D unclear. The germline CDR1 and CDR2 sequences are LGHNA and YSLEER. V was shortened by 0 bases and J by 7 bases, with 9 bases between the two germline ends. CDR3 length: 14 residues. For the CDR3, the DNA is TGCGCCAGCAGCCAAGAGAGGCTACTCGGGGAGCTGTTTTTT. This encodes CASSQERLLGELFF.

The rearrangement joins TRBV19 to TRBJ1-2; possible D gene TRBD1, 6 bases. Germline loops: CDR1 LNHDA, CDR2 SQIVND (reference sequence). V was trimmed by 7 bases and J by 7 bases, leaving 13 bases between them. The CDR3 is 12 amino acids. CDR3 sequence reads: CASNWGGVGYTF. CDR3 in DNA: TGTGCCAGTAATTGGGGGGGCGTTGGCTACACCTTC. Drawing the rest from reference TRBV19 and TRBJ1-2, the complete variable domain is DGGITQSPKYLFRKEGQNVTLSCEQNLNHDAMYWYRQDPGQGLRLIYYSQIVNDFQKGDIAEGYSVSREKKESFPLTVTSAQKNPTAFYLCASNWGGVGYTFGSGTRLTVV.

This clone has just a few counts. V usage is TRBV19 and J usage is TRBJ2-1, with D possibly matching TRBD2 (6 bases). The CDR3 runs 12 residues. The V gene lost 2 bases and the J gene lost 9 bases, with 8 bases spanning the gap. CDR1 and CDR2 from the germline V gene are LNHDA and SQIVND (reference sequence). CDR3 residues: CASSIREVEQFF. CDR3 nucleotide sequence: TGTGCCAGTAGTATAAGGGAGGTTGAGCAGTTCTTC.

CDR3 nucleotides: TGTGCCAGTAGTAGCAGGGCTAACTATGGCTACACCTTC. The encoded protein is CASSSRANYGYTF. This sequence joins TRBV19 and TRBJ1-2, with D perhaps matching TRBD1 (5 bases). This CDR3 is 13 amino acids long. Germline CDR1 reads LNHDA; CDR2 reads SQIVND (reference sequence). V lost 4 bases to trimming and J lost 0 bases, with 6 bases between them.

The CDR3 DNA reads TGTGCCAGCAGCCTCCGAGTATTTACCTATGGCTACACCTTC. It is translated as CASSLRVFTYGYTF. This chain joins TRBV6-5 and TRBJ1-2; D gene ambiguous. The CDR3 extends over 14 amino acids. Trimming took 6 bases from V and 4 from J, leaving 15 bases between them. Germline CDR1 MNHEY, CDR2 SVGAGI.

The J gene is TRBJ2-6, the V gene TRBV2; no definite D call. Germline V gene lookup returns CDR1 SNHLY and CDR2 FYNNEI. V gave up 7 bases and J gave up 3 bases, with 16 bases separating them. CDR3 length equals 16 residues. The CDR3 region has the DNA TGTGCCAGCAACGAGGTAAATGGCTTTGGGGCCAACGTCCTGACTTTC. Its translation is CASNEVNGFGANVLTF. Supplemented by reference TRBV2 and TRBJ2-6, the full variable domain reads EPEVTQTPSHQVTQMGQEVILRCVPISNHLYFYWYRQILGQKVEFLVSFYNNEISEKSEIFDDQFSVERPDGSNFTLKIRSTKLEDSAMYFCASNEVNGFGANVLTFGAGSRLTVL.

The chain combines TRBV28 with TRBJ2-7; weak D call: TRBD1 (6 bases). This CDR3 is built from 14 residues. CDR1 is MDHEN, CDR2 SYDVKM, per germline. V shed 5 bases and J shed 7 bases, with 18 bases lying between them. The CDR3 here is CASSPRGGLGEQYV. The CDR3 DNA sequence: TGTGCCAGCAGTCCTCGAGGGGGATTGGGAGAGCAGTACGTC.